What follows is one T cell receptor beta chain and its context. Losses at the gene ends were 3 bases for V and 12 bases for J; bases not matched to a gene: 12. The CDR3 has 15 residues. This sample is part of a study of Graves' ophthalmopathy and Graves' hyperthyroidism. For repertoire sequencing, the TCR beta CDR3 regions were amplified from RNA transcripts. HTBI primers primed a first-round RT-PCR, and a second-round multiplex PCR followed. TCRdb reanalysed the multiplex PCR reads using MiXCR and keeps one entry per CDR3 protein. The data contain about 160,000 distinct CDR3 sequences, under 40% of them singletons.

The chain joins TRBV12-3 or TRBV12-4 to TRBJ2-7; 12 bases are a match to TRBD1. The material sequenced was peripheral blood. The TCR was taken from a woman in her forties with Graves' ophthalmopathy. The CDR3 reads CASSLSGGQGAPAYF. The CDR3, as DNA: TGTGCCAGCAGTTTGTCAGGGGGACAGGGGGCCCCAGCGTACTTC.